The 14 T cell receptor beta chains reported below all come from one sample, sequenced in a study of T cells after somatic rescue of genetic block. Generated by immunoSEQ multiplex PCR, the TCRdb table keeps only in-frame clones and is missing some. The table has 67,000 or so clones, approximately 90% seen once; the top ten hold less than 3.5%. The specimen was peripheral blood mononuclear cells (PBMCs). Receptor source: a man aged 25-45 years.

V usage is TRBV7-2 and J usage is TRBJ2-5; 14 bases are shared with TRBD2. V gave up 5 bases and J gave up 5 bases; unmatched junction bases: 7. Germline V gene lookup returns CDR1 SGHTA and CDR2 FQGNSA. This CDR3 spans 16 amino acids. Here the CDR3 DNA reads TGTGCCAGCAGCCCGGGACTAGCGGGAGTAGGTGAGACCCAGTACTTC. Residues: CASSPGLAGVGETQYF.

This clone has only a few counts. The chain recombines TRBV6-1 with TRBJ2-7; weak D call: TRBD2 (5 bases). V lost 1 base and J 2 bases, leaving 12 bases between the germline ends. The germline V gene has CDR1 MNHNS and CDR2 SASEGT. CDR3 length: 15 amino acids. The CDR3 DNA reads TGTGCCAGCAGTGAAGACGAGGGATCCCCCTACGAGCAGTACTTC. Residues: CASSEDEGSPYEQYF.

The rearrangement joins TRBV5-1 to TRBJ2-7, with TRBD1 matching 11 bases. Germline V gene sequence: CDR1 SGHRS, CDR2 YFSETQ. The CDR3 sequence is 19 residues long. After removal of 4 bases from V and 0 bases from J, the junction contained 15 bases not matched to a gene. The CDR3 sequence: CASSKNQNTGTGGSYEQYF. CDR3 DNA sequence: TGCGCCAGCAGCAAGAACCAAAATACCGGGACAGGGGGCTCCTACGAGCAGTACTTC.

This chain connects TRBV4-3 to TRBJ1-1, with a possible D match to TRBD1 (5 bases). The CDR3 contains 16 residues. Trimming removed 0 bases from V and 5 bases from J, with 16 bases in between. Germline-derived CDR1 and CDR2 are LGHNA and YSLEER. CDR3 sequence (DNA): TGCGCCAGCAGCCAAGATACAGGCAGAGGAGGAACTGAAGCTTTCTTT. Translating it yields CASSQDTGRGGTEAFF.

The chain is built from TRBV19 and TRBJ1-5; no reliable D call. The CDR3 extends over 14 amino acids. Trimming shortened V by 1 base and J by 0 bases, and 4 bases separated the two germline ends. CDR1 and CDR2 (germline): LNHDA, SQIVND (reference sequence). The CDR3, as DNA: TGTGCCAGTAGTATAGGGCTTAGCAATCAGCCCCAGCATTTT. Translating gives CASSIGLSNQPQHF.

The chain carries TRBV4-1 and TRBJ1-5; no clear D. The CDR3 has 15 amino acids. The germline V gene has CDR1 MGHRA and CDR2 YSYEKL. Deletions cut 5 bases from V and 7 bases from J, with 18 bases between. The CDR3 reads CASSKGPGGLQPQHF. For the CDR3, the DNA is TGCGCCAGCAGCAAAGGGCCAGGCGGCCTACAGCCCCAGCATTTT.

V and J are TRBV7-6 and TRBJ2-5; possible D gene TRBD2, 6 bases. V shed 5 bases and J shed 5 bases, with 18 bases lying between them. Germline CDR1 is SGHVS and CDR2 is FNYEAQ. The CDR3 has 15 residues. This chain's CDR3 is CASSPGLGGVETQYF. The CDR3 region has the DNA TGTGCCAGCAGCCCGGGACTTGGCGGGGTGGAGACCCAGTACTTC.

This rearrangement joins TRBV7-9 to TRBJ2-5; 9 positions match TRBD1. Trimming at V came to 5 bases and at J to 5 bases, leaving 9 bases not matched to a gene. The germline V gene encodes CDR1 SEHNR and CDR2 FQNEAQ (reference sequence). The CDR3 covers 15 residues. Written as DNA, the CDR3 is TGTGCCAGCAGCCCACGGACAGGACAGGGGGAGACCCAGTACTTC. Translation gives CASSPRTGQGETQYF.

This sequence joins TRBV2 and TRBJ1-1, with D unclear. The CDR3 consists of 12 residues. V lost 3 bases and J 9 bases, leaving 11 bases between the germline ends. Per the germline V gene, CDR1 is SNHLY and CDR2 is FYNNEI. CDR3 loop: CASSDRDEKAFF. CDR3 bases: TGTGCCAGCAGTGATCGTGATGAGAAAGCTTTCTTT.

The genes are TRBV18 and TRBJ2-1; TRBD1 matches at 9 bases. Germline trimming cut 1 base from V and 4 bases from J; bases unmatched to any gene: 8. Germline CDR1 reads KGHSH; CDR2 reads LQKENI. The CDR3 contains 17 residues. Here the CDR3 DNA reads TGTGCCAGCTCACCACGTTCAGGGGACAGGGCTTACAATGAGCAGTTCTTC. The encoded protein is CASSPRSGDRAYNEQFF.

In this sample, this clone turned up a few times. This chain uses TRBV4-1 with TRBJ1-6; unclear D gene. The ends were cut back, 1 base at V and 7 bases at J, with 11 bases in the middle. CDR1 and CDR2 from the germline V gene are MGHRA and YSYEKL. The CDR3 is 15 amino acids. DNA of the CDR3: TGCGCCAGCAGCCAAGCCCCGTATATGAATTCACCCCTCCACTTT. Protein product: CASSQAPYMNSPLHF.

This sequence joins TRBV19 and TRBJ1-2; 7 bases map to TRBD1. The CDR3 sequence is 14 residues long. Looked up from germline, CDR1 is LNHDA and CDR2 is SQIVND (reference sequence). The junction had 8 bases not matched to a gene; V was cut back by 8 bases and J by 2 bases. CDR3 DNA: TGTGCCAGTCAAAACGGACAGGCGAACTATGGCTACACCTTC. It codes for CASQNGQANYGYTF.

The chain carries TRBV15 and TRBJ2-6, with D uncertain. Germline CDR1 LNHNV, CDR2 YYDKDF (reference sequence). The CDR3 is 14 amino acids. The V gene lost 0 bases and the J gene lost 6 bases, with 6 bases spanning the gap. Here the CDR3 DNA reads TGTGCCACCAGCAGAGAAGGTCCGGCCAACGTCCTGACTTTC. Amino acids: CATSREGPANVLTF.

CDR3 nucleotides: TGCGCCAGCAGCTTGGAGTCGACCGCCAGCGGGGAGCTGTTTTTT. Its translation: CASSLESTASGELFF. The chain has TRBV5-1 and TRBJ2-2; D is uncertain. V shed 0 bases and J shed 7 bases, with 13 bases lying between them. This CDR3 comprises 15 residues. The V gene's germline CDR1 is SGHRS and CDR2 YFSETQ.